This is a list of T cell receptor beta chains from one sample in a study of shared clonotypes between healthy human individuals. Sequencing used immunoSEQ multiplex PCR; TCRdb keeps in-frame clones, though not all of them. Seen here are 2 million to 3 million clones, roughly 93% observed once, and the top ten hold 0.36%. The sample comprised naive CD4+ T cells from PBMCs. The source is a man younger than 35 in good health. Some clones in this sample may be carry-over from other donors' samples. Both conserved end residues are part of each CDR3. The D gene is left open where the match is weak. Clone size appears in some rows only: once, few, many, or a class for an expanded clone.

v_gene	abundance	d_gene	j_gene	CDR3nt	CDR3aa
TRBV9	-	-	TRBJ2-1	TGTGCCAGCAGCGTAGTCGAAGGGGAGCAGTTCTTC	CASSVVEGEQFF
TRBV18	once	-	TRBJ2-7	TGTGCCAGCTCGGTCGGACAGAGCTCCTACGAGCAGTACTTC	CASSVGQSSYEQYF
TRBV11-3	-	-	TRBJ2-2	TGTGCCAGCAGCCCTAAGGGGCAGACCGGGGAGCTGTTTTTT	CASSPKGQTGELFF
TRBV5-4	-	TRBD1	TRBJ1-2	TGTGCCAGCAGCATCGGGACAGACCCCTATGGCTACACCTTC	CASSIGTDPYGYTF
TRBV7-9	few	TRBD2	TRBJ2-1	TGTGCCAGCAGCTGGGGACTAGCGGGAGGGAGGTCCTACAATGAGCAGTTCTTC	CASSWGLAGGRSYNEQFF
TRBV28	-	-	TRBJ2-7	TGTGCCAGCAGTGCCCCCAGGGCCCGCTCCTACGAGCAGTACTTC	CASSAPRARSYEQYF
TRBV7-3	-	-	TRBJ2-1	TGTGCCAGCAGCTCCGGATTGAGCTCCTACAATGAGCAGTTCTTC	CASSSGLSSYNEQFF
TRBV19	-	-	TRBJ1-4	TGTGCCAGTAGTATCCTCGGAGGTGAAAAACTGTTTTTT	CASSILGGEKLFF
TRBV6-5	once	-	TRBJ1-5	TGTGCCAGCAGGCCAAATAGCAATCAGCCCCAGCATTTT	CASRPNSNQPQHF
TRBV28	-	-	TRBJ2-7	TGTGCCAGCAGTCCCTGGCGGTCAAGCTCCTCCTACGAGCAGTACTTC	CASSPWRSSSSYEQYF
TRBV6-1	-	TRBD1	TRBJ1-5	TGTGCCAGCAGTGCCCCCGGGACAGGGATTGACCAGCCCCAGCATTTT	CASSAPGTGIDQPQHF
TRBV28	-	-	TRBJ1-4	TGTGCCAGCAGGCAACCCCGACTGGACAGAGATAATGAAAAACTGTTTTTT	CASRQPRLDRDNEKLFF
TRBV7-3	-	TRBD2	TRBJ2-3	TGTGCCAGCAGCCTGGGACTAGGGGGTTCGGGCACAGATACGCAGTATTTT	CASSLGLGGSGTDTQYF
TRBV19	-	TRBD1	TRBJ1-5	TGTGCCAGTAGTCCCCGGACAGGGGAGCCCCAGCATTTT	CASSPRTGEPQHF
TRBV6-4	few	-	TRBJ1-2	TGTGCCAGCAGTCGCGAGTGGGGAGGGAATGGCTATGGCTACACCTTC	CASSREWGGNGYGYTF
TRBV5-1	-	TRBD2	TRBJ2-1	TGCGCCAGCAGCTTGCAAGCCGTACGGGAGGGTGAGCAGTTCTTC	CASSLQAVREGEQFF
TRBV19	-	-	TRBJ2-2	TGTGCCAGTAGTATAATAAGCGGTACCGGGGAGCTGTTTTTT	CASSIISGTGELFF
TRBV15	-	-	TRBJ2-7	TGTGCCACCAGCAGAGATCCCAGGGTGGAAAGCTACGAGCAGTACTTC	CATSRDPRVESYEQYF
TRBV4-2	-	-	TRBJ1-1	TGTGCCAGCAGCCAAGATAGGGAAATCGCTGAAGCTTTCTTT	CASSQDREIAEAFF
TRBV9	-	-	TRBJ2-7	TGTGCCAGCAGCGTCGGGGGCAGCCCCTACGAGCAGTACTTC	CASSVGGSPYEQYF
TRBV7-3	-	-	TRBJ2-3	TGTGCCAGCAGCTTCGAACCCACAGATACGCAGTATTTT	CASSFEPTDTQYF
TRBV19	once	-	TRBJ1-1	TGTGCCAGTAACGACAGGAACACTGAAGCTTTCTTT	CASNDRNTEAFF
TRBV10-3	once	-	TRBJ2-3	TGTGCCACCGGAGAAAGCACAGATACGCAGTATTTT	CATGESTDTQYF